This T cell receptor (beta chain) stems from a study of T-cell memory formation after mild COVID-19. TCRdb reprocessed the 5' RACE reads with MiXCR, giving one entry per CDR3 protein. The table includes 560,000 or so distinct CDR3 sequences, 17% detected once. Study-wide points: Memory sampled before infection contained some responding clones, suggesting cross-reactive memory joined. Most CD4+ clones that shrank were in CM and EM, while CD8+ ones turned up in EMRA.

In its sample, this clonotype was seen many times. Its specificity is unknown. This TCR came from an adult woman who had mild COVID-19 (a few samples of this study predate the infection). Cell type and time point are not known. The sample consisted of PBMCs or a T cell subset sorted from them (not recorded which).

The CDR3 protein is CSARTSGSYNEQFF. The CDR3 bases are TGCAGTGCTAGGACTAGCGGTTCCTACAATGAGCAGTTCTTC. The rearrangement uses TRBV20-1 and TRBJ2-1; 9 bases line up with TRBD2. V lost 3 bases, J lost 1 base, and 1 base stayed unmatched. Germline V gives CDR1 DFQATT, CDR2 SNEGSKA (reference sequence). The CDR3 runs to 14 residues.